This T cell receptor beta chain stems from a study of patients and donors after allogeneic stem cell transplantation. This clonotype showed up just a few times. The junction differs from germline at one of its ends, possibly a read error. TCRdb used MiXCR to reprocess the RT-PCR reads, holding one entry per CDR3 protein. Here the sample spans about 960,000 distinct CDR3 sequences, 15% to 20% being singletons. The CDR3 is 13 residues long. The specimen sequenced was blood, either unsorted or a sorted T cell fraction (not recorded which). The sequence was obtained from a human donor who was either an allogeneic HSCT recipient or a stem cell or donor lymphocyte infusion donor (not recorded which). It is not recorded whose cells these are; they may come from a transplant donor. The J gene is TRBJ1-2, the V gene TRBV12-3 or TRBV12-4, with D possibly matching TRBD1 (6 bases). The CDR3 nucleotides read TGTGCCAGCAGTTTTGGGGGCTCATCCCCTCTGCCCTTC. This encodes CASSFGGSSPLPF.